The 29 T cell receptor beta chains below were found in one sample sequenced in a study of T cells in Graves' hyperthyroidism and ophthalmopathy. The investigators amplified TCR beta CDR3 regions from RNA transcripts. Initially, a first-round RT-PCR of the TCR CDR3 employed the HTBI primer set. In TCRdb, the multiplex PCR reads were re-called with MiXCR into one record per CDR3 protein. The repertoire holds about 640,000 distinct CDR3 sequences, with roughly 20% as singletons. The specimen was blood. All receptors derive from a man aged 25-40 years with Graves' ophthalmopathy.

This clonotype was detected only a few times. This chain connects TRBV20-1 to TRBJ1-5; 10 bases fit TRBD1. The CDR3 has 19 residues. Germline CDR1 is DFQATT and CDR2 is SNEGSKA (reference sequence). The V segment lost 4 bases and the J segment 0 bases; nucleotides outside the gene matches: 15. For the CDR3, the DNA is TGCAGTGCTATTAGTCCGAGCCGGGACAGGGGCCATAGCAATCAGCCCCAGCATTTT. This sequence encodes CSAISPSRDRGHSNQPQHF.

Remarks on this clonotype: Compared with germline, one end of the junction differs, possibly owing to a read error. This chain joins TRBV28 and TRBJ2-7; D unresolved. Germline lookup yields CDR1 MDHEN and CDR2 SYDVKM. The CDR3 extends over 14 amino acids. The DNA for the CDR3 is TGTGCCAGCAACGATCTGGGTGCCTCCTACAAGCAGTACTTC. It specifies CASNDLGASYKQYF.

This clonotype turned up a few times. The CDR3 region has the DNA TGTGCCAGCAGTGACGGAGTACGGGACACTGGGGTTAGCTCCTATAATTCACCCCTCCACTTT. Its translation: CASSDGVRDTGVSSYNSPLHF. V is TRBV6-4 and J is TRBJ1-6; possible D gene TRBD1, 6 bases. Germline-derived CDR1 and CDR2 are MRHNA and SNTAGT. Trimming took off 2 bases at V and 0 bases at J, with 23 bases between the two ends. The CDR3 totals 21 residues.

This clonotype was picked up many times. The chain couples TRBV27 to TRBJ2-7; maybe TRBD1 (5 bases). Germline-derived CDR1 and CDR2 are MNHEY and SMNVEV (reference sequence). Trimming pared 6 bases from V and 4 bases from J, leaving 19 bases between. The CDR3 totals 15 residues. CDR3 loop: CASSPGGRQTYEQYF. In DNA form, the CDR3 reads TGTGCCAGCAGCCCTGGTGGCAGACAGACATACGAGCAGTACTTC.

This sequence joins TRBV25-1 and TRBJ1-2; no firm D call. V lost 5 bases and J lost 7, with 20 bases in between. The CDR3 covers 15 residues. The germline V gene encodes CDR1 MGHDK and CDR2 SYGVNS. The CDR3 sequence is CASSPRHPDSGGYTF. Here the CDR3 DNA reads TGTGCCAGCAGTCCCAGACATCCGGATTCGGGTGGCTACACCTTC.

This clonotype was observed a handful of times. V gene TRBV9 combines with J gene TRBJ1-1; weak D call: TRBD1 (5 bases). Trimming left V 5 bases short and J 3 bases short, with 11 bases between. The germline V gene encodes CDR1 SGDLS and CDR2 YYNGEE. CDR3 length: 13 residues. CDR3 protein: CASSTQGDTEAFF. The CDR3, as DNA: TGTGCCAGCAGTACTCAGGGAGACACTGAAGCTTTCTTT.

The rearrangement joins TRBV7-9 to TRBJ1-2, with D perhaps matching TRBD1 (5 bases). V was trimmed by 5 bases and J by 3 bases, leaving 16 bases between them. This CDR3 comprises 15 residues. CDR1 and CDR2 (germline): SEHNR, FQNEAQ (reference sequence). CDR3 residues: CASSRDASGYYGYTF. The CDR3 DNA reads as TGTGCCAGCAGCCGGGACGCTTCGGGCTACTATGGCTACACCTTC.

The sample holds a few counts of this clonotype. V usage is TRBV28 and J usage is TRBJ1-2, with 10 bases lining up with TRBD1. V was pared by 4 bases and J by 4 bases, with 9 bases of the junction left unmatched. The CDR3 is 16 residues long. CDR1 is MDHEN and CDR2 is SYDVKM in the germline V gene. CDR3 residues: CASSSLWGTGVYGYTF. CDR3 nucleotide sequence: TGTGCCAGCAGTTCCCTTTGGGGGACAGGGGTCTATGGCTACACCTTC.

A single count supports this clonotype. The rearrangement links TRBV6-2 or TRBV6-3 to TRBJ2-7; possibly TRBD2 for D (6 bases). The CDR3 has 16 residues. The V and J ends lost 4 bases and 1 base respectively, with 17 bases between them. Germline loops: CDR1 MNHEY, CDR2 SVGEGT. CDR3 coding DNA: TGTGCCAGCAGTTTCGGGGGATTGAGGGAATCCTACGAGCAGTACTTC. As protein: CASSFGGLRESYEQYF.

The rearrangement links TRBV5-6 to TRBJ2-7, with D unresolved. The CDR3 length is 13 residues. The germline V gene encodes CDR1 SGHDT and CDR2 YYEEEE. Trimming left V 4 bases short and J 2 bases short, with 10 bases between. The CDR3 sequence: CASSHPPAYEQYF. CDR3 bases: TGTGCCAGCAGCCACCCTCCAGCCTACGAGCAGTACTTC.

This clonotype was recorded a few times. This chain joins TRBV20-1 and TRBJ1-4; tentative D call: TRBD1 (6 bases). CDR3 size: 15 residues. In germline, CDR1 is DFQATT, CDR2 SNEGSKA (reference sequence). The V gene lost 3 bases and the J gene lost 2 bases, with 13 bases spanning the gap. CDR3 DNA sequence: TGCAGTGCTAGTTTGGGGGCGAACACTAATGAAAAACTGTTTTTT. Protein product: CSASLGANTNEKLFF.

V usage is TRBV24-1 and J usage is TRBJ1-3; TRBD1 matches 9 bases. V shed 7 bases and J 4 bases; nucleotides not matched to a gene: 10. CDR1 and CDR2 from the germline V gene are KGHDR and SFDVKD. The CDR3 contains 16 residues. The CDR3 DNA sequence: TGTGCCACCAGCAGGGACAGGGCTTCGGCCGGAAACACCATATATTTT. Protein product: CATSRDRASAGNTIYF.

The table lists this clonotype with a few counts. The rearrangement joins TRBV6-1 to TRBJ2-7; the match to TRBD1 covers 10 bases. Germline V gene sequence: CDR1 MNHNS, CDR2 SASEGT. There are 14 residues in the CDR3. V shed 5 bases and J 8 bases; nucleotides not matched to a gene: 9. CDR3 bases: TGTGCCAGCAGTACCGGACAGGGGGGTTCCCAGCAGTACTTC. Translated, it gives CASSTGQGGSQQYF.

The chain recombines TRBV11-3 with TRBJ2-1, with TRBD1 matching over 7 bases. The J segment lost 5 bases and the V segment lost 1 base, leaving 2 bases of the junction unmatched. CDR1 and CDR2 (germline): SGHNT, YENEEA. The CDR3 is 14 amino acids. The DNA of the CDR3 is TGTGCCAGCAGCTTAGTAGGGACAGACAATGAGCAGTTCTTC. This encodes CASSLVGTDNEQFF. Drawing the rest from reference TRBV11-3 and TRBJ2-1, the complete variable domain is EAGVVQSPRYKIIEKKQPVAFWCNPISGHNTLYWYLQNLGQGPELLIRYENEEAVDDSQLPKDRFSAERLKGVDSTLKIQPAELGDSAVYLCASSLVGTDNEQFFGPGTRLTVL.

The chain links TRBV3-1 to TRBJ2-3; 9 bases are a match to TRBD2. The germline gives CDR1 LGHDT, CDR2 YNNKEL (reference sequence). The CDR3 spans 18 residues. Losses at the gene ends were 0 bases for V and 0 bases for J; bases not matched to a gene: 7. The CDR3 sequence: CASSQEMPSGDSTDTQYF. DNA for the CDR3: TGTGCCAGCAGCCAAGAGATGCCTAGCGGGGATAGCACAGATACGCAGTATTTT.

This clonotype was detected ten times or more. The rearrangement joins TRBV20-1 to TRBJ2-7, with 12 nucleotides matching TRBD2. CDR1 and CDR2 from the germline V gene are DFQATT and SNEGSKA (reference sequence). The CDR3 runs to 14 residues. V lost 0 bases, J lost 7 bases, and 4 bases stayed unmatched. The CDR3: CSARDGLAGREQYF. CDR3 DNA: TGCAGTGCTAGAGATGGACTAGCGGGGAGAGAGCAGTACTTC.

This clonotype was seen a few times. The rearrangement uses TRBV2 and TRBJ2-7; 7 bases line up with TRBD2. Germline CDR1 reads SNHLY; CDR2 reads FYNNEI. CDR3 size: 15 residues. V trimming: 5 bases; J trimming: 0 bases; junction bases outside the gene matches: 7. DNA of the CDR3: TGTGCCAGCAGTAAAGGAGAGCGGGACTCCTACGAGCAGTACTTC. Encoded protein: CASSKGERDSYEQYF.

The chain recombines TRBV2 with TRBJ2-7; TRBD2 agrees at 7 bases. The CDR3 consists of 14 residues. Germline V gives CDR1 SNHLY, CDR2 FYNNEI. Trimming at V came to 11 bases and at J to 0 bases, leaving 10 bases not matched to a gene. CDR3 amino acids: CAGISGESSYEQYF. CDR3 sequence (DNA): TGTGCCGGAATCAGCGGGGAAAGCTCCTACGAGCAGTACTTC.

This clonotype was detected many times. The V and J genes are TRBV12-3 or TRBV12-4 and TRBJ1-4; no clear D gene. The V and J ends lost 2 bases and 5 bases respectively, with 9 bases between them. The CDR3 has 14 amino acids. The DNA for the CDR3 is TGTGCCAGCAGTTTAATGGCCGCAAATGAAAAACTGTTTTTT. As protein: CASSLMAANEKLFF.

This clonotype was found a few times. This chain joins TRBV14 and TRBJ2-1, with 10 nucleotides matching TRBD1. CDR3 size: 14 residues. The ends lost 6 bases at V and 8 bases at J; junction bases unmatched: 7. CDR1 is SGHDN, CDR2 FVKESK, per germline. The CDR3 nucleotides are TGTGCCAGCAGGGAGACAGGGGGCGCGGATGAGCAGTTCTTC. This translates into CASRETGGADEQFF.

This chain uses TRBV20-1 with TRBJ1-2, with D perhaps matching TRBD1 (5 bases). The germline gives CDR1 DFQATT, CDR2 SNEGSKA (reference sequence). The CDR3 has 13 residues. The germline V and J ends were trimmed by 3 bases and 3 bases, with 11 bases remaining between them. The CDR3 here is CSASNRKDYGYTF. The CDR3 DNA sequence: TGCAGTGCTAGTAACAGGAAGGACTATGGCTACACCTTC.

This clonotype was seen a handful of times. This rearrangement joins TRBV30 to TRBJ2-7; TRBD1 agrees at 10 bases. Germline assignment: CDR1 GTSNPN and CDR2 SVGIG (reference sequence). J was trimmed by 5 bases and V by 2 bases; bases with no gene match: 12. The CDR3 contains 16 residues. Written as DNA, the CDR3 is TGTGCCTGGAGTCCCGGGTCGGGACAGGGGATGGACGAGCAGTACTTC. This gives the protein CAWSPGSGQGMDEQYF.

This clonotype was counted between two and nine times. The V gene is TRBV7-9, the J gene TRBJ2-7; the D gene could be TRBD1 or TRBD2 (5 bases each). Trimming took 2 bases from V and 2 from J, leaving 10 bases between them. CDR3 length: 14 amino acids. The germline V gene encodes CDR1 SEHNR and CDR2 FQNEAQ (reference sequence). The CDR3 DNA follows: TGTGCCAGCAGCTTACACGGGGCGACCTACGAGCAGTACTTC. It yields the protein CASSLHGATYEQYF.

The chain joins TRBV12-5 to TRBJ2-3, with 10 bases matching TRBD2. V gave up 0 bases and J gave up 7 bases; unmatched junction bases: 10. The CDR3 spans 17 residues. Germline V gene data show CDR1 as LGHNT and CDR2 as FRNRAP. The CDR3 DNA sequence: TGTGCTAGTGGTTTGGTAAGGACTAGCGGAGAACCTAATACGCAGTATTTT. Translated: CASGLVRTSGEPNTQYF. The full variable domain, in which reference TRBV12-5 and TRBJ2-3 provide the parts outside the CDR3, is DARVTQTPRHKVTEMGQEVTMRCQPILGHNTVFWYRQTMMQGLELLAYFRNRAPLDDSGMPKDRFSAEMPDATLATLKIQPSEPRDSAVYFCASGLVRTSGEPNTQYFGPGTRLTVL.

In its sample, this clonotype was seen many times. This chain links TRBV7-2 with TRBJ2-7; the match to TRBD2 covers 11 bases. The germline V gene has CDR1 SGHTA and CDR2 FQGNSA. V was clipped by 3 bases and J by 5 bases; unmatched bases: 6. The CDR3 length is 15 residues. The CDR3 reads CASSFETSGIDEQYF. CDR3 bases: TGTGCCAGCAGCTTCGAGACTAGCGGGATCGACGAGCAGTACTTC. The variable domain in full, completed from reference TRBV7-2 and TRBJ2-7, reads GAGVSQSPSNKVTEKGKDVELRCDPISGHTALYWYRQSLGQGLEFLIYFQGNSAPDKSGLPSDRFSAERTGGSVSTLTIQRTQQEDSAVYLCASSFETSGIDEQYFGPGTRLTVT.

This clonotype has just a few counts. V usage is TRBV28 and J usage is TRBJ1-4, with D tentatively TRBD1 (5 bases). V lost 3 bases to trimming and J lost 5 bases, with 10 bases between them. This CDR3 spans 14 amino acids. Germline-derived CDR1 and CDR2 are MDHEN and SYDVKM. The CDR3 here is CASSFPGGNEKLFF. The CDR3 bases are TGTGCCAGCAGTTTCCCCGGGGGAAATGAAAAACTGTTTTTT.

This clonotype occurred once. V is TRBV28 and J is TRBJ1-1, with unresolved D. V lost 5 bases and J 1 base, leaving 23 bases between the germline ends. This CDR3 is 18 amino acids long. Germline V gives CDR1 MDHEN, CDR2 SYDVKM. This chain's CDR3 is CASSPFGPSGRGNTEAFF. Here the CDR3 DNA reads TGTGCCAGCAGTCCATTCGGACCCTCCGGCAGAGGGAACACTGAAGCTTTCTTT.

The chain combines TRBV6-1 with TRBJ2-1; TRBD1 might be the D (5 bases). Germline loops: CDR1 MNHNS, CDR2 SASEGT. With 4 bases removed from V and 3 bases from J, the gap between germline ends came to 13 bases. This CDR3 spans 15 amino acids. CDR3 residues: CASSVSPGRYNEQFF. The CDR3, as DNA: TGTGCCAGCAGTGTTTCGCCAGGGCGCTACAATGAGCAGTTCTTC.

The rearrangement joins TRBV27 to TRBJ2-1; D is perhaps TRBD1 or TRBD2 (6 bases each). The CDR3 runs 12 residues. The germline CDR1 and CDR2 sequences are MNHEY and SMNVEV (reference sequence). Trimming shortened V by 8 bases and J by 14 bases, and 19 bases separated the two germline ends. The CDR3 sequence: CASFSLGGMEFF. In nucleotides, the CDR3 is TGTGCCAGCTTTTCACTAGGGGGGATGGAGTTCTTC.